This TCR beta chain was recorded in a study of OX40 agonist ivuxolimab in advanced cancers. For the wider study: Ivuxolimab was an agonistic, fully human IgG2 monoclonal antibody directed against OX40 (CD134), a costimulatory receptor. Intravenous ivuxolimab was administered to patients every 2 weeks at six dose levels: 0.01, 0.1, 0.3, 1.5, 3 and 10 mg/kg. Among the roughly 52 dose-escalation patients, about 20 had hepatocellular carcinoma, approximately 15 melanoma, 9 renal cell carcinoma and 9 head and neck cancer. In the dose-escalation cohort, 70% to 85% of patients were male, and the mean age was around 60 years, with a range of roughly 20 to 80. Patients were allowed to have had prior anti-PD-1, anti-PD-L1 or anti-CTLA-4 therapy, and approximately 40% of the dose-escalation patients had previously received checkpoint inhibitors. Three dose-escalation patients achieved partial responses, one with hepatocellular carcinoma and two with cutaneous melanoma. Peripheral TCRbeta sequencing was intended to test whether TCR sequence diversity was altered and clonal T-cell expansion was caused by ivuxolimab. The monotherapy dose-escalation portion (N of about 50 patients) of the phase I ivuxolimab trial is reported in the paper. What the authors observed across the whole study: In the 0.1-3.0 mg/kg groups, partial responders were among the patients with the lowest normalized peripheral clonal expansion, particularly in CD8+ T cells. Which antigens the clonally expanded peripheral T cells were specific for was not determined. Low levels of normalized T-cell clonal expansion were also shown by some nonresponding patients. At doses of 0.1 to 3.0 mg/kg, clonal expansion of both CD4+ and CD8+ blood T cells was observed from baseline to week 6. After ivuxolimab, CD8+ T cells had more expanded clones than CD4+ T cells on average.

Patients with a history of autoimmune disease or receiving systemic immunosuppression were excluded from the trial. Peripheral blood for TCR sequencing was collected from all dose cohorts at baseline, on cycle 4 day 1, and on cycle 7 day 1. Samples were obtained from an open-label, multicenter, first-in-human phase I dose-escalation trial of ivuxolimab. Adults with locally advanced or metastatic melanoma, renal cell, hepatocellular, or head and neck squamous cell carcinoma were enrolled in the trial. Before TCR sequencing, CD4+ T cells and CD8+ T cells were sorted from peripheral blood as separate populations. The V end gives up 4 bases and the J end 4 bases, leaving 3 bases in the junction not matched to a gene. Including the terminal cysteine and phenylalanine, the CDR3 comprises 14 residues. Of the read, only the CDR3 DNA is kept; its 42 bases are in frame from base 1. The germline V gene (reference sequence) provides CDR1 SGHKS and CDR2 YYEKEE.

This clone came up once. Its binding antigen is unknown. No base-level quality is on record; no much larger clone is a single base apart. Genomic DNA was isolated from the sorted cells so that the TCRbeta CDR3 region could be sequenced. The immunoSEQ Assay was used for sequencing of TCRbeta CDR3 regions. What TCRdb holds here is the immuneACCESS table cut down to in-frame rearrangements. Part of the clones is not present; checked against another copy, under half of the missing clones reflect an unresolved V gene, and the others are unexplained. The sample yields some 60,000 clones; 75% to 90% were counted once. About 13% of the sample lies in the top ten.

The sequences come from CD4+ or CD8+ T cells sorted from blood, collected in a trial of the OX40 agonist ivuxolimab. The TCR originated in an adult with an advanced solid tumor such as melanoma, head and neck, liver or kidney cancer. The sequence links TRBV5-5 to TRBJ1-4; 8 middle bases align to TRBD1. At the DNA level, the sequence is TGTGCCAGCAGCCCAGGGGGCTTTAATGAAAAACTGTTTTTT. Its translation reads: CASSPGGFNEKLFF. The entire variable domain, with the stretches around the CDR3 drawn from the reference TRBV5-5 and TRBJ1-4 proteins, is DAGVTQSPTHLIKTRGQQVTLRCSPISGHKSVSWYQQVLGQGPQFIFQYYEKEERGRGNFPDRFSARQFPNYSSELNVNALLLGDSALYLCASSPGGFNEKLFFGSGTQLSVL.